The 24 T cell receptor beta chains below come from one sample, sequenced in a study of T cell responses to AZD1222 COVID-19 vaccine. Data came from immunoSEQ multiplex PCR; TCRdb stores just in-frame clones and leaves some out. The repertoire holds some 90,000 clones, with around nine tenths as singletons. Here the sequenced sample was peripheral blood, taken on day 0 of AZD1222 vaccination. These TCRs come from an adult in good health.

The rearrangement uses TRBV12-5 and TRBJ2-7; D not resolved. This CDR3 has 14 residues. The germline gives CDR1 LGHNT, CDR2 FRNRAP. V lost 1 base and J lost 0, with 7 bases in between. CDR3 bases: TGTGCTAGTGGTTTGGCCGGCCTCTCCTACGAGCAGTACTTC. Its protein product is CASGLAGLSYEQYF.

The chain links TRBV11-1 to TRBJ2-2; 14 bases match TRBD2. The trim removed 3 bases at V and 7 bases at J, leaving 4 bases unmatched. CDR1 SGHAT and CDR2 FQDESV come from the germline V gene (reference sequence). The length of the CDR3 is 16 residues. For the CDR3, the DNA is TGTGCCAGCAGCTTGACTAGCGGGGGGGCCATCGGGGAGCTGTTTTTT. Protein product: CASSLTSGGAIGELFF.

The CDR3 spells CASSQDPASTDTQYF. The DNA of the CDR3 is TGTGCCAGCAGCCAGGACCCAGCTAGCACAGATACGCAGTATTTT. V gene TRBV6-5 combines with J gene TRBJ2-3; D unclear. The CDR3 runs 15 residues. Germline loops: CDR1 MNHEY, CDR2 SVGAGI. The ends were cut back, 6 bases at V and 0 bases at J, with 13 bases in the middle.

The chain uses TRBV9 and TRBJ1-3; no firm D call. The V end lost 3 bases, the J end lost 1 base, and 11 bases lay between the germline ends. The CDR3 loop spans 15 amino acids. The V gene's germline CDR1 is SGDLS and CDR2 YYNGEE. The CDR3 DNA sequence: TGTGCCAGCAGCGCCGCGGTCGGTTCTGGAAACACCATATATTTT. Protein product: CASSAAVGSGNTIYF.

V and J are TRBV15 and TRBJ1-3; D is unresolved. Trimming took 0 bases from V and 0 from J, leaving 6 bases between them. The length of the CDR3 is 15 residues. Germline loops: CDR1 LNHNV, CDR2 YYDKDF (reference sequence). The CDR3 protein is CATSRDRYSGNTIYF. The CDR3 DNA sequence: TGTGCCACCAGCAGAGACAGATACTCTGGAAACACCATATATTTT.

This sequence joins TRBV6-5 and TRBJ1-2; possibly TRBD1 for D (5 bases). Germline V lookup: CDR1 MNHEY, CDR2 SVGAGI. The CDR3 has 12 residues. The V end was cut by 5 bases, the J end by 8 bases, with 12 bases between. The DNA for the CDR3 is TGTGCCAGCAGTCCCGACAGCCGCGGCTACACCTTC. Protein sequence: CASSPDSRGYTF.

The rearrangement links TRBV6-2 or TRBV6-3 to TRBJ1-1; D gene ambiguous. V dropped 6 bases and J dropped 10 bases, with 12 bases sitting between them. Germline V gene sequence: CDR1 MNHEY, CDR2 SVGEGT. This CDR3 is built from 11 residues. The CDR3 nucleotides read TGTGCCAGCAGCCCTGGGAACGGAGCTTTCTTT. This codes for CASSPGNGAFF.

V gene TRBV27 combines with J gene TRBJ1-5; D is perhaps TRBD1 (6 bases). V lost 0 bases to trimming and J lost 7 bases, with 10 bases between them. This CDR3 region has 14 residues. The germline CDR1 and CDR2 sequences are MNHEY and SMNVEV (reference sequence). In DNA, the CDR3 is TGTGCCAGCAGTTTATCTGGGGGGCGACAGCCCCAGCATTTT. It translates to CASSLSGGRQPQHF.

In its sample, this clone was seen a few times. Other nucleotide sequences in the sample specify the same CDR3. The V and J genes are TRBV5-4 and TRBJ2-7; maybe TRBD1 (5 bases). The CDR3 consists of 14 residues. With 0 bases removed from V and 2 bases from J, the gap between germline ends came to 9 bases. The germline gives CDR1 SGHNT, CDR2 YYREEE (reference sequence). This CDR3 reads CASSLGGRTYEQYF. CDR3 bases: TGTGCCAGCAGCTTGGGGGGCAGGACCTACGAGCAGTACTTC.

The chain uses TRBV7-3 and TRBJ1-1; D unclear. CDR3 length: 14 residues. The germline V and J ends were trimmed by 0 bases and 6 bases, with 11 bases remaining between them. Looked up from germline, CDR1 is SGHTA and CDR2 is FQGTGA. The CDR3 nucleotides are TGTGCCAGCAGCTTAACAGGCAGTAACCCTGAAGCTTTCTTT. Encoded protein: CASSLTGSNPEAFF.

The V call is TRBV9, the J call TRBJ2-3, with TRBD2 as a possible D gene (6 bases). The CDR3 is 14 amino acids. Germline loops: CDR1 SGDLS, CDR2 YYNGEE. Trimming removed 1 base at V and 6 bases at J, with 12 bases between. The CDR3 protein is CASSVTTGGDTQYF. CDR3 in DNA: TGTGCCAGCAGCGTAACTACTGGGGGGGATACGCAGTATTTT.

This clone was counted once. The chain combines TRBV2 with TRBJ1-6, with 9 bases fitting TRBD1. CDR1 is SNHLY, CDR2 FYNNEI, per germline. The CDR3 sequence is 15 residues long. V shed 6 bases, J shed 8 bases, and the junction held 8 bases outside the gene matches. CDR3 loop: CASSGTGPLDSPLHF. The CDR3 nucleotides are TGTGCCAGCAGCGGGACAGGGCCCCTGGATTCACCCCTCCACTTT.

This clone appeared a single time. The chain uses TRBV7-9 and TRBJ1-1; 7 bases align to TRBD1. Germline assignment: CDR1 SEHNR and CDR2 FQNEAQ (reference sequence). Trimming cost V 5 bases and J 1 base; bases outside gene matches: 7. CDR3 length: 15 residues. CDR3 loop: CASSRGPGPNTEAFF. For the CDR3, the DNA is TGTGCCAGCAGCAGGGGGCCAGGCCCGAACACTGAAGCTTTCTTT.

This chain joins TRBV28 and TRBJ1-2, with TRBD1 as a possible D gene (6 bases). Trimming pared 5 bases from V and 4 bases from J, leaving 17 bases between. Germline V lookup: CDR1 MDHEN, CDR2 SYDVKM. The CDR3 loop spans 15 amino acids. Here the CDR3 reads CASSPPDRELYGYTF. DNA for the CDR3: TGTGCCAGCAGTCCCCCGGACAGAGAGCTCTATGGCTACACCTTC.

The rearrangement links TRBV29-1 to TRBJ1-1; 7 nucleotides align to TRBD1. Germline CDR1 SQVTM, CDR2 ANQGSEA. This CDR3 contains 13 residues. Trimming took 6 bases from V and 0 from J; bases not matched to a gene: 4. CDR3: CSVLDRLNTEAFF. In DNA, the CDR3 is TGCAGCGTCCTGGACAGGTTGAACACTGAAGCTTTCTTT.

The chain joins TRBV10-2 to TRBJ2-4; the D call may be TRBD1 or TRBD2 (5 bases each). From germline, CDR1 is WSHSY and CDR2 SAAADI. V shed 4 bases and J shed 0 bases, with 16 bases lying between them. The CDR3 is 17 amino acids. CDR3 coding DNA: TGCGCCAGCAGTGTCGGGACGGCGGGTTTAGCCAAAAACATTCAGTACTTC. This gives the protein CASSVGTAGLAKNIQYF.

V usage is TRBV5-1 and J usage is TRBJ2-1; D could derive from TRBD1 or TRBD2 (5 bases each). CDR3 length: 16 residues. V was cut by 0 bases and J by 8 bases, with 18 bases left in between. The germline gives CDR1 SGHRS, CDR2 YFSETQ. CDR3 nucleotides: TGCGCCAGCAGCTTGGTGGGACCCCGGACACGCGATGAGCAGTTCTTC. As protein: CASSLVGPRTRDEQFF.

The CDR3 DNA sequence: TGTGCCAGCAGCTCACAGGGGGTTGGGGAGCAGTACTTC. Protein: CASSSQGVGEQYF. V is TRBV7-9 and J is TRBJ2-7, with 8 positions matching TRBD1. The CDR3 spans 13 residues. V shed 4 bases, J shed 7 bases, and the junction held 6 bases outside the gene matches. Germline CDR1 SEHNR, CDR2 FQNEAQ (reference sequence).

V and J are TRBV7-2 and TRBJ2-3; TRBD2 is a possible D gene (5 bases). The CDR3 spans 15 residues. Germline V gene sequence: CDR1 SGHTA, CDR2 FQGNSA. The V gene lost 0 bases and the J gene lost 5 bases, with 12 bases spanning the gap. The CDR3 DNA follows: TGTGCCAGCAGCTTAGCGCCTAGCCGAGGAGATACGCAGTATTTT. It specifies CASSLAPSRGDTQYF. The variable domain in full, completed from reference TRBV7-2 and TRBJ2-3, reads GAGVSQSPSNKVTEKGKDVELRCDPISGHTALYWYRQSLGQGLEFLIYFQGNSAPDKSGLPSDRFSAERTGGSVSTLTIQRTQQEDSAVYLCASSLAPSRGDTQYFGPGTRLTVL.

The J gene is TRBJ2-3, the V gene TRBV24-1, with 9 bases lining up with TRBD1. In germline, CDR1 is KGHDR, CDR2 SFDVKD. The length of the CDR3 is 13 residues. Germline trimming cut 3 bases from V and 6 bases from J; bases unmatched to any gene: 0. CDR3 region: CATSDGQGDTQYF. In nucleotides, the CDR3 is TGTGCCACCAGTGATGGACAGGGGGATACGCAGTATTTT.

V is TRBV29-1 and J is TRBJ2-1; TRBD1 aligns across 10 bases. There are 11 residues in the CDR3. The germline CDR1 and CDR2 sequences are SQVTM and ANQGSEA. V trimming: 7 bases; J trimming: 14 bases; junction bases outside the gene matches: 8. CDR3 bases: TGCAGCGCCGGAACCGGGACAGGGGAGTTCTTC. Translating it yields CSAGTGTGEFF.

The chain carries TRBV11-1 and TRBJ2-7, with TRBD1 matching over 9 bases. The germline CDR1 and CDR2 sequences are SGHAT and FQDESV (reference sequence). The CDR3 totals 15 residues. J lost 0 bases, V lost 4 bases, and 4 bases had no gene match. CDR3 sequence (DNA): TGTGCCAGCAGCTGGGGGACAGGGAACTCCTACGAGCAGTACTTC. It encodes CASSWGTGNSYEQYF.

This chain links TRBV13 with TRBJ2-4; tentative D call: TRBD2 (6 bases). The CDR3 length is 15 residues. V was clipped by 5 bases and J by 2 bases, with 13 bases between them. Looked up from germline, CDR1 is PRHDT and CDR2 is FYEKMQ (reference sequence). CDR3: CASSQRGGTKNIQYF. The CDR3 bases are TGTGCCAGCAGCCAAAGGGGCGGGACCAAAAACATTCAGTACTTC. Full variable domain (rest looked up from reference TRBV13 and TRBJ2-4): AAGVIQSPRHLIKEKRETATLKCYPIPRHDTVYWYQQGPGQDPQFLISFYEKMQSDKGSIPDRFSAQQFSDYHSELNMSSLELGDSALYFCASSQRGGTKNIQYFGAGTRLSVL.

V gene TRBV4-1 combines with J gene TRBJ1-2; no firm D call. From germline, CDR1 is MGHRA and CDR2 YSYEKL. CDR3 length equals 15 residues. The V end lost 0 bases, the J end lost 2 bases, and 10 bases lay between the germline ends. The CDR3 nucleotides are TGCGCCAGCAGCCAAGATCCGGACGGGAACTATGGCTACACCTTC. The encoded protein is CASSQDPDGNYGYTF.